This is a list of T cell receptor beta chains from one sample in a study of long-term antiretroviral therapy in people with HIV. Using immunoSEQ multiplex PCR, the repertoire was profiled, and TCRdb retains in-frame clones only, with some absent. The data show around 21,000 clones, over 75% seen once. Sequences were derived from unsorted PBMCs, sampled 0.2 years before starting antiretroviral therapy. The origin of the receptors is a man younger than 35 with HIV. CDR3s leave out the opening cysteine and the closing phenylalanine or tryptophan. Clone size, where shown, is once, few, many, or a class for clones that have expanded.

V	size	J	CDR3
TRBV19	.	TRBJ2-7	ASSEQPSYEQY
TRBV6-1	.	TRBJ2-3	ASSEWAGLAGARGNTQY
TRBV6-1	.	TRBJ1-2	ASSETGAQFYGYT
TRBV6-5	once	TRBJ1-6	ASSSFQGFNNSPLH
TRBV30	.	TRBJ1-1	ACGEVEAF
TRBV30	.	TRBJ2-7	ASAGGTYEQY
TRBV4-1	.	TRBJ2-6	ASSQVGGANVLT
TRBV6-6	.	TRBJ1-1	ASMSSGKAF
TRBV6-5	.	TRBJ2-5	ASTDVKETQY
TRBV7-2	once	TRBJ1-5	ASSPDGSGNQPQH
TRBV7-6	few	TRBJ2-1	ASSLAGLINEQF
TRBV5-4	.	TRBJ2-7	ASSLDGTEPTYEQY
TRBV9	.	TRBJ2-3	ASSSSTDTQY
TRBV4-1	.	TRBJ1-5	ASSQAHSSNQPQH
TRBV18	few	TRBJ2-7	ASSPKGSYEQY
TRBV7-9	once	TRBJ2-5	ASSAGGRETQY
TRBV5-6	.	TRBJ1-2	ASRTDSNYGYT
TRBV6-6	.	TRBJ1-2	ASSPGHGVHGYT
TRBV5-6	.	TRBJ2-7	ASRARGGGPYEQY
TRBV29-1	.	TRBJ1-1	SVDSEQLLLNTEAF
TRBV6-5	once	TRBJ1-1	ASSRESEAF
TRBV5-6	once	TRBJ2-7	ASSLRQLNEQY
TRBV4-2	.	TRBJ2-7	ASSPEQTTGFNEQY
TRBV29-1	.	TRBJ2-3	SVEMVAGNLYTDTQY
TRBV7-9	.	TRBJ2-7	ASSLGVAGVPRSSYEQY
TRBV25-1	.	TRBJ2-1	ASSEWVRDYLVQF
TRBV5-4	.	TRBJ2-3	ASRLRGGTDTQY
TRBV6-1	.	TRBJ2-1	ASSELTYNEQF
TRBV9	.	TRBJ1-2	ASSYTGGDYGYT
TRBV29-1	.	TRBJ1-1	STQRWANTEAF
TRBV7-8	.	TRBJ2-5	ASSLHTGTLQETQY
TRBV13	.	TRBJ2-7	ASSSVGILYEQY
TRBV30	.	TRBJ2-1	AWTKMSGIYNEQF
TRBV11-2	.	TRBJ1-1	ASSLVRGGEAF
TRBV13	.	TRBJ2-7	ASSPEIGVSEQY
TRBV7-2	.	TRBJ1-3	ASSFGQGGNTIY
TRBV5-6	.	TRBJ2-3	ASSPNLSGSTDTQY
TRBV4-3	.	TRBJ1-6	ASSQDPATGGNSPLH
TRBV13	.	TRBJ2-3	ASSLGPGTSNTDTQY
TRBV5-4	.	TRBJ2-7	ASSTEDRDYEQY
TRBV15	.	TRBJ2-2	ATSRRKLVSSGELF
TRBV11-3	.	TRBJ1-1	ASSLGGGQGTDEAF
TRBV5-5	once	TRBJ1-2	ASNSGWGPSSYGYT
TRBV7-9	.	TRBJ1-1	ASKLEGSLEAF
TRBV19	once	TRBJ1-5	ASRTAEYSNQPQH
TRBV5-4	.	TRBJ2-3	ASRSGLAGGPSTDTQY
TRBV5-6	.	TRBJ2-3	ASSLVYTDTQY
TRBV6-5	.	TRBJ1-1	ASSLWSSMNTEAF
TRBV29-1	few	TRBJ1-1	SVVGPMNTEAF
TRBV7-6	once	TRBJ2-7	ASSSNSGDRPYEQY
TRBV18	.	TRBJ2-2	ASSPSLGNTGELF
TRBV9	once	TRBJ1-1	ASSIVLQGAGEAF
TRBV7-8	.	TRBJ2-7	ASSLATAFLGDEQY
TRBV7-9	few	TRBJ1-4	ASSPTLSTNEKLF
TRBV27	once	TRBJ2-3	ASRGGPAEDTQY
TRBV27	.	TRBJ2-1	ATATRQGSYNEQF
TRBV18	.	TRBJ2-5	ASSRTSQETQY